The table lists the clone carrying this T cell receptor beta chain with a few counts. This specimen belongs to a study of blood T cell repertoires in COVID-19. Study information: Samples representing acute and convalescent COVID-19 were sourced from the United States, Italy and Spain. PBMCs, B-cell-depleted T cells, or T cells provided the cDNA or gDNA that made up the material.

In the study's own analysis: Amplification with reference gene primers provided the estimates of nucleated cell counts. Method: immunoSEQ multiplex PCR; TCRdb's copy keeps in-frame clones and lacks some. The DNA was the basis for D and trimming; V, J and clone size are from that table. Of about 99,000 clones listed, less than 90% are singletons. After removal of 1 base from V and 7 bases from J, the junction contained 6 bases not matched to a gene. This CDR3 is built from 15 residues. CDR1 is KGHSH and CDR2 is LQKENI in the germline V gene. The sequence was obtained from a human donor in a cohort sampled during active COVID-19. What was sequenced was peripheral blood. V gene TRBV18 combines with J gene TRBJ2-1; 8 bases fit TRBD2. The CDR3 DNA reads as TGTGCCAGCTCACCACTTCGGGAGGGCTTAAATGAGCAGTTCTTC. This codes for CASSPLREGLNEQFF.